The clone carrying this T cell receptor beta chain appeared a few times. Its specificity is unknown. This sample was included in a study of spatial heterogeneity in lung cancer. Background on the study: Tumor-region counts of TCR transcripts tracked strongly with a T cell module score from matched bulk RNA-seq. More than eight raw reads, on average, carried each unique TCR and UMI combination.

One entry per CDR3 protein, called by TCRdb with MiXCR from the 5' RACE reads. The data show nearly 15,000 distinct CDR3 sequences, with around 7.5% seen just once and approximately 10% held by the top ten. Stated time point: sample taken at primary tumor resection. Whole RNA from tumor, nontumor lung or frozen PBMC was sequenced unsorted. The V and J ends lost 4 bases and 5 bases respectively, with 14 bases between them. The CDR3 runs to 14 residues. Germline V gene sequence: CDR1 SGHTA, CDR2 FQGNSA. General study findings and limits: Mutation counts in tumors were tracked by counts of expanded intratumoral alpha and beta TCRs. Alpha chains reached an estimated coverage of roughly 7.1% of tumor T cells, and beta chains approximately 12%.

Sequenced here: lung tumor tissue, sampled at surgery. The sequence came from a male donor with early-stage non-small cell lung cancer. The chain is built from TRBV7-2 and TRBJ2-5; D perhaps matches TRBD1 (5 bases). The CDR3 reads CASSSPWYRETQYF. As DNA, the CDR3 is TGTGCCAGCAGCTCCCCTTGGTACAGGGAGACCCAGTACTTC. The full variable domain, completed using reference TRBV7-2 and TRBJ2-5, is GAGVSQSPSNKVTEKGKDVELRCDPISGHTALYWYRQSLGQGLEFLIYFQGNSAPDKSGLPSDRFSAERTGGSVSTLTIQRTQQEDSAVYLCASSSPWYRETQYFGPGTRLLVL.